This is a list of T cell receptor beta chains from one sample in a study of blood T cell repertoires in COVID-19. Assay used: immunoSEQ multiplex PCR; TCRdb lists only in-frame clones, some missing. Here the sample spans approximately 340,000 clones, roughly 92% being singletons. Sequenced sample: PBMCs or T cells enriched from blood (not recorded which). Source of these receptors: a woman aged 40 to 50 who had been exposed to COVID-19. Both conserved end residues are part of each CDR3. Size is stated for part of the rows, as once, few or many counts, or as a class when the clone is expanded.

clone_size: NA; v_call: TRBV6-6; cdr3_aa: CASSSGTVYGYTF
clone_size: NA; v_call: TRBV6-5; cdr3_aa: CASSPTGVYGYTF
clone_size: NA; v_call: TRBV13; cdr3_aa: CASSDGISGFSFYGYTF
clone_size: NA; v_call: TRBV2; cdr3_aa: CASSYRNLNTEAFF
clone_size: NA; v_call: TRBV18; cdr3_aa: CASSPGQNQPQHF
clone_size: few; v_call: TRBV5-4; cdr3_aa: CASSLQGLGGYTF
clone_size: NA; v_call: TRBV5-1; cdr3_aa: CASSRVFGNTIYF
clone_size: NA; v_call: TRBV14; cdr3_aa: CASSLRTDFNEKLFF
clone_size: NA; v_call: TRBV2; cdr3_aa: CAGLRKDRGGSNYGYTF
clone_size: NA; v_call: TRBV7-8; cdr3_aa: CASSPGGNTIYF
clone_size: NA; v_call: TRBV19; cdr3_aa: CATPNWAPGTENEKLFF
clone_size: NA; v_call: TRBV5-1; cdr3_aa: CASSQGADREAFF
clone_size: NA; v_call: TRBV5-6; cdr3_aa: CASSLVGQGARTEAFF
clone_size: NA; v_call: TRBV18; cdr3_aa: CASSPSPGTYEQYF
clone_size: once; v_call: TRBV7-2; cdr3_aa: CASSQSPGGSTDTQYF
clone_size: NA; v_call: TRBV30; cdr3_aa: CAWARGTYGYTF
clone_size: NA; v_call: TRBV7-9; cdr3_aa: CASSSPGTGGEQYF
clone_size: NA; v_call: TRBV6-6; cdr3_aa: CASGAGQGPLHF
clone_size: NA; v_call: TRBV2; cdr3_aa: CASNPGGEETQYF
clone_size: NA; v_call: TRBV28; cdr3_aa: CASSWGRRYGGYTF
clone_size: NA; v_call: TRBV11-3; cdr3_aa: CASSSTGLAETQYF
clone_size: NA; v_call: TRBV15; cdr3_aa: CATSRGRPVSGNTIYF
clone_size: NA; v_call: TRBV7-2; cdr3_aa: CASSLKGAFNTEAFF
clone_size: once; v_call: TRBV18; cdr3_aa: CASSPRLASGGAGDTQYF
clone_size: NA; v_call: TRBV7-6; cdr3_aa: CASSPLNRASGEQYF
clone_size: NA; v_call: TRBV27; cdr3_aa: CASSRTFNQPQHF
clone_size: NA; v_call: TRBV7-2; cdr3_aa: CASSLSQGLNQPQHF
clone_size: few; v_call: TRBV10-1; cdr3_aa: CASSESRAYSDTQYF
clone_size: NA; v_call: TRBV5-1; cdr3_aa: CASRPRDRVQSPLHF